This T cell receptor beta chain comes out of a study of identical twins. Study outcomes and limitations: Donors were not followed over many years; analysis was cross-sectional. Researchers reported weaker excess twin sharing in beta out-of-frame sequences.

TCRdb recomputed calls from the 5' RACE reads with MiXCR, one row per CDR3 protein. The sample lists about 470,000 distinct CDR3 sequences, roughly a quarter occurring once. This clonotype was seen more than once but under ten times. Its target is not known. This CDR3 spans 13 amino acids. CDR1 and CDR2 (germline): SGHKS, YYEKEE (reference sequence). J gave up 0 bases and V 5 bases, and 1 base lay outside the gene matches. This same sample was also part of a study on T cells expressing NK-cell markers. That publication notes: There were seven HCMV-seropositive donors and one seronegative donor among the eight sequenced. With an anti-gamma-delta TCR antibody, sorting in several experiments was kept to alpha-beta TCR T cells.

The sequenced material came from CD4+ T cells sorted from blood. The J gene is TRBJ1-1, the V gene TRBV5-5; TRBD1 matches 7 bases. The clonotype originates from a woman aged 18-35 years in good health. CDR3 bases: TGTGCCAGCAGGACAGGGATGAACACTGAAGCTTTCTTT. Residues: CASRTGMNTEAFF.